This record concerns one T cell receptor beta chain sequence. Its specificity is unknown. This entry is derived from a study of T cell repertoires in cytomegalovirus infection. Overall study: A matching HLA type, together with CMV infection, was signaled by public TCR beta signatures. Overall study findings and caveats: The study identified carriers of CMV plus the relevant HLA from cumulative public TCR beta family frequency. Across the ex vivo response, the dominant clonotypes were HLA-C-restricted CMV-specific TCR beta clonotypes.

TCRdb reprocessed the reads with MiXCR, giving one entry per CDR3 protein. Seen here are hundreds of thousands of distinct CDR3 sequences, around a third observed once, and the top ten hold roughly 20%. This CDR3 contains 16 residues. Trimming cost V 6 bases and J 0 bases; bases outside gene matches: 5. Germline loops: CDR1 MNHGY, CDR2 SVAAGI. This sample comprised cultured PBMCs, obtained from culture after CMV antigen stimulation. This receptor was identified in a human donor in good health (CMV status not recorded). Some clones in this sample may be carry-over from other donors' samples. The chain recombines TRBV6-9 with TRBJ2-6; 7 nucleotides match TRBD1. CDR3: CASRRDSNSGANVLTF. The DNA for the CDR3 is TGTGCCAGCAGGAGGGACAGCAACTCTGGGGCCAACGTCCTGACTTTC.